These 12 T cell receptor beta chains were sequenced from one sample in a study of STAT5B mutations in CD4+ large granular lymphocyte leukemia. TCRdb keeps only in-frame clones here, not all; method: immunoSEQ multiplex PCR. The sample yields 25,000 to 35,000 clones, around 70% seen once. Sample: CD4+ T cells from blood buffy coats. The source of these receptors is a human donor in good health.

The chain employs TRBV19 and TRBJ2-7; D remains ambiguous. Trimming removed 7 bases at V and 6 bases at J, with 16 bases between. Germline lookup yields CDR1 LNHDA and CDR2 SQIVND (reference sequence). This CDR3 contains 13 residues. The CDR3 region is CASTHYGYGEQYF. The CDR3, as DNA: TGTGCCAGTACCCATTACGGGTACGGCGAGCAGTACTTC.

The chain couples TRBV28 to TRBJ1-2; D is uncertain. V was clipped by 3 bases and J by 3 bases, with 17 bases between them. The V gene's germline CDR1 is MDHEN and CDR2 SYDVKM. The CDR3 runs 16 residues. CDR3 DNA: TGTGCCAGCAGTTTCCCGACCAGGACGAGGGACTATGGCTACACCTTC. Protein product: CASSFPTRTRDYGYTF.

The rearrangement uses TRBV30 and TRBJ1-5, with D tentatively TRBD1 (5 bases). The V end lost 2 bases, the J end lost 1 base, and 24 bases lay between the germline ends. CDR1 GTSNPN and CDR2 SVGIG come from the germline V gene (reference sequence). The CDR3 consists of 19 residues. CDR3 amino acids: CAWSSWGRGVPGSNQPQHF. DNA of the CDR3: TGTGCCTGGAGTTCGTGGGGGAGGGGCGTACCTGGAAGCAATCAGCCCCAGCATTTT.

The chain links TRBV7-8 to TRBJ2-7; 7 bases agree with TRBD2. CDR3 length equals 13 residues. The V gene's germline CDR1 is SGHVS and CDR2 FQNEAQ. V shed 5 bases, J shed 3 bases, and the junction held 4 bases outside the gene matches. CDR3 in DNA: TGTGCCAGCAGCAGAAGCGGGAACTACGAGCAGTACTTC. Translation: CASSRSGNYEQYF.

The chain couples TRBV11-2 to TRBJ2-5; D is possibly TRBD2 (6 bases). Trimming removed 7 bases from V and 4 bases from J, with 16 bases in between. This CDR3 spans 14 amino acids. Germline V gene lookup returns CDR1 SGHAT and CDR2 FQNNGV. The CDR3 nucleotides read TGTGCCAGCAACGACGGGAGAGTGGGAGAGACCCAGTACTTC. Residues: CASNDGRVGETQYF.

The chain recombines TRBV4-3 with TRBJ2-4; perhaps TRBD2 as D (5 bases). CDR1 is LGHNA, CDR2 YSLEER, per germline. V was pared by 1 base and J by 9 bases, with 7 bases between. The CDR3 is made up of 12 amino acids. CDR3 loop: CASSQARGIQYF. The CDR3 region has the DNA TGCGCCAGCAGCCAAGCCCGGGGCATTCAGTACTTC.

The rearrangement uses TRBV6-5 and TRBJ2-5; the D gene is possibly TRBD2 (6 bases). V shed 4 bases and J shed 4 bases, with 16 bases lying between them. The CDR3 contains 15 residues. Germline CDR1 reads MNHEY; CDR2 reads SVGAGI. This CDR3 is CASSSEAGLAETQYF. The CDR3 nucleotides read TGTGCCAGCAGTTCTGAGGCGGGGCTCGCAGAGACCCAGTACTTC.

The chain combines TRBV20-1 with TRBJ1-2, with unresolved D. Germline CDR1 is DFQATT and CDR2 is SNEGSKA (reference sequence). The CDR3 loop spans 11 amino acids. V was cut by 0 bases and J by 7 bases, with 6 bases left in between. CDR3 DNA sequence: TGCAGTGCTAGAGAGGCGGGTGGCTACACCTTC. This translates into CSAREAGGYTF.

The chain uses TRBV6-1 and TRBJ2-3; the D gene could be TRBD1 or TRBD2 (5 bases each). V was pared by 6 bases and J by 4 bases, with 14 bases between. This CDR3 region has 14 residues. Germline V gene lookup returns CDR1 MNHNS and CDR2 SASEGT. CDR3 DNA sequence: TGTGCCAGCAGACTGGACCGGGGCGCAGATACGCAGTATTTT. Its translation is CASRLDRGADTQYF.

The genes are TRBV9 and TRBJ2-7, with 11 nucleotides matching TRBD1. The ends lost 3 bases at V and 5 bases at J; junction bases unmatched: 10. The CDR3 spans 16 residues. Germline V gives CDR1 SGDLS, CDR2 YYNGEE. In DNA form, the CDR3 reads TGTGCCAGCAGCGAGGGACAGGGACAGGGGGTCGACGAGCAGTACTTC. It is translated as CASSEGQGQGVDEQYF.

This clone showed up just a few times. This chain joins TRBV19 and TRBJ1-5; TRBD1 agrees at 7 bases. The CDR3 contains 13 residues. CDR1 is LNHDA, CDR2 SQIVND, per germline (reference sequence). The CDR3 sequence is CASRGGGDQPQHF. The DNA of the CDR3 is TGTGCTTCCAGGGGAGGGGGCGATCAGCCCCAGCATTTT.

The rearrangement links TRBV5-4 to TRBJ2-7, with 10 positions matching TRBD2. The CDR3 covers 15 residues. The junction had 10 bases not matched to a gene; V was cut back by 6 bases and J by 4 bases. CDR1 SGHNT and CDR2 YYREEE come from the germline V gene (reference sequence). The CDR3 reads CASTLGPSGSYEQYF. CDR3 nucleotides: TGTGCCAGCACCCTAGGCCCTAGCGGGAGTTACGAGCAGTACTTC.